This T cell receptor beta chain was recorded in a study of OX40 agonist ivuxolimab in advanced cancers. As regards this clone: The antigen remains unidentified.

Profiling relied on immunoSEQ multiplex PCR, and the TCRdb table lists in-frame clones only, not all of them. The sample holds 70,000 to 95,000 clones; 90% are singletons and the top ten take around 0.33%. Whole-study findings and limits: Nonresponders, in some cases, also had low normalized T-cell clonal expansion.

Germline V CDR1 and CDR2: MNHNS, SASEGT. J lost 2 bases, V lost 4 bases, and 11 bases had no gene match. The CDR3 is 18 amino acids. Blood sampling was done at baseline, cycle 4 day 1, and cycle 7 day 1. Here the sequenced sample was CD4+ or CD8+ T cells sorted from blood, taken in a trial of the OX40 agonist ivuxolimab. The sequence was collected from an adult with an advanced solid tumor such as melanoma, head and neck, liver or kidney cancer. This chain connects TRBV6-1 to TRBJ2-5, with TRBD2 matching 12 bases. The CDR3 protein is CASSGGVPGLAGQETQYF. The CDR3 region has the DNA TGTGCCAGCAGTGGGGGGGTACCCGGACTAGCGGGACAAGAGACCCAGTACTTC.